A selection of T cell receptor beta chains follows, all from one sample in a study of beta chain features in type 1 diabetes. The protocol was immunoSEQ multiplex PCR, while the TCRdb copy is restricted to in-frame clones and leaves out a portion. The table includes fewer than 200,000 clones, 10% detected once. What was sequenced was central memory CD4+ T cells from blood. All receptors come from a man aged 25-45 years with type 1 diabetes. CDR3s include the opening cysteine and the closing phenylalanine or tryptophan. The D gene is left open where the match is weak. Some rows mark clone size as missing; the rest say once, few, many or name a class of expanded clone.

>TRBJ2-1|few|TRBD1|TRBV30
TGTGCCTGGAACAAGGGGGCCGGGGTGAATGAGCAGTTCTTC
CAWNKGAGVNEQFF
>TRBJ2-7|.|.|TRBV9
TGTGCCAGCAGCGTAGAAGGGGAGGTAGGCGAGCAGTACTTC
CASSVEGEVGEQYF
>TRBJ2-7|.|.|TRBV14
TGTGCCAGCAGCCAAGAAGGAAGCGGTAGCTCCTACGAGCAGTACTTC
CASSQEGSGSSYEQYF
>TRBJ1-1|.|.|TRBV7-2
TGTGCCAGCAGCTCCCAGGTGGGGGGGATAGCTTTCTTT
CASSSQVGGIAFF
>TRBJ2-7|.|.|TRBV9
TGTGCCAGCAGAGAGAATGTGGAGGACCCCGCCTACGAGCAGTACTTC
CASRENVEDPAYEQYF
>TRBJ2-3|few|.|TRBV28
TGTGCCAGCAGTCCGTACGGACGGGGCGGGGGCACAGATACGCAGTATTTT
CASSPYGRGGGTDTQYF
>TRBJ2-5|few|TRBD2|TRBV9
TGTGCCAGCAGCGTAGGGACTAGGGAGACCCAGTACTTC
CASSVGTRETQYF
>TRBJ2-1|few|TRBD1|TRBV6-1
TGTGCCAGCACAGGGACAGGGGGCGGTGAGCAGTTCTTC
CASTGTGGGEQFF
>TRBJ2-7|.|.|TRBV7-2
TGTGCCAGCACCCTAGGAGGGCTAGGGTACGAGCAGTACTTC
CASTLGGLGYEQYF
>TRBJ2-7|few|.|TRBV14
TGTGCCAGCAGCCAACAGTACTACGAGCAGTACTTC
CASSQQYYEQYF
>TRBJ1-5|few|TRBD1|TRBV28
TGTGCCAGCAGGCGACGGACAGGGAATCAGCCCCAGCATTTT
CASRRRTGNQPQHF
>TRBJ2-1|few|.|TRBV11-1
TGTGCCAGCAGCCCCGACAGGACCCGAGGCGGGTTCTTC
CASSPDRTRGGFF
>TRBJ2-5|few|TRBD1|TRBV5-1
TGCGCCAGCAGCCAGGGGACAGGGCGAGAGACCCAGTACTTC
CASSQGTGRETQYF
>TRBJ1-3|.|.|TRBV30
TGTGCCTGGGACAGCCGCTCTGGAAACACCATATATTTT
CAWDSRSGNTIYF
>TRBJ1-1|many|.|TRBV11-3
TGTGCCAGCAGCTTAGGACAGACTGAAGCTTTCTTT
CASSLGQTEAFF
>TRBJ2-5|few|.|TRBV20-1
TGCAGCGCCTCCAGGGAAGAGACCCAGTACTTC
CSASREETQYF
>TRBJ2-1|.|.|TRBV7-2
TGTGCCAGCAGCTCAGCGGCAAGCTCCTACAATGAGCAGTTCTTC
CASSSAASSYNEQFF
>TRBJ2-1|few|TRBD2|TRBV4-2
TGTGCCAGCAGCGGTGGCGGGAGGCGGAATGAGCAGTTCTTC
CASSGGGRRNEQFF
>TRBJ2-5|.|TRBD2|TRBV28
TGTGCCAGCAGTTTACCCCCAGCGGGAGCGGAGACCCAGTACTTC
CASSLPPAGAETQYF
>TRBJ1-2|few|.|TRBV20-1
TGCAGTGCTAGGAGGGACTATGGCTACACCTTC
CSARRDYGYTF
>TRBJ2-1|.|.|TRBV6-1
TGTGCCAGCAGTGAAATTAGAGAGCAGTTCTTC
CASSEIREQFF
>TRBJ2-1|.|TRBD2|TRBV11-2
TGTGCCACTATTACCCCTAGCGGCCTACGGAATGAGCAGTTCTTC
CATITPSGLRNEQFF
>TRBJ1-4|.|TRBD1|TRBV29-1
TGCAGCGTTGAAGATACTAGGCAGGGGGCCCGGAGACTGTTTTTT
CSVEDTRQGARRLFF
>TRBJ1-2|.|.|TRBV2
TGTGCCAGCAGTGAAACCCTCCTGAGCTTGGGCTACACCTTC
CASSETLLSLGYTF
>TRBJ1-2|.|TRBD1|TRBV7-2
TGTGCCAGCAGCCGAGGCTACACAGGGGTTTATCGCTACACCTTC
CASSRGYTGVYRYTF
>TRBJ2-3|few|.|TRBV7-9
TGTGCCAGCAGCTTAGTGGTAGCGGCTAGCACAGATACGCAGTATTTT
CASSLVVAASTDTQYF
>TRBJ1-1|.|TRBD1|TRBV19
TGTGCCAGTAGTAACGACAGGGGGTCCGGAACTGAAGCTTTCTTT
CASSNDRGSGTEAFF
>TRBJ2-7|.|.|TRBV2
TGTGCCAGCGCCTCCGGGACCTACGAGCAGTACTTC
CASASGTYEQYF
>TRBJ2-1|.|TRBD2|TRBV7-2
TGTGCCAGCAGCTTAGCAGGGCTAGCGGGAGGGTCGAGGAATGAGCAGTTCTTC
CASSLAGLAGGSRNEQFF
>TRBJ2-2|few|.|TRBV28
TGTGCCAGCGGAGGACTGAACACCGGGGAGCTGTTTTTT
CASGGLNTGELFF
>TRBJ1-2|.|TRBD1|TRBV4-3
TGCGCCAGCAGCCACCGACAGGGAAACTATGGCTACACCTTC
CASSHRQGNYGYTF
>TRBJ1-2|few|.|TRBV7-2
TGTGCCAGCAGCTTTTGGGGGGGTAACTATGGCTACACCTTC
CASSFWGGNYGYTF
>TRBJ2-1|few|TRBD2|TRBV11-2
TGTGCCAGCAGCCTAGGACTAGCGGGAGATGGCGAGCAGTTCTTC
CASSLGLAGDGEQFF
>TRBJ2-3|many|.|TRBV7-6
TGTGCCAGCAGCCCGGTGGGCACAGATACGCAGTATTTT
CASSPVGTDTQYF
>TRBJ1-4|few|TRBD1|TRBV6-5
TGTGCCACAGGGACAGGGAATGAAAAACTGTTTTTT
CATGTGNEKLFF
>TRBJ2-2|few|.|TRBV7-2
TGTGCCAGCAGCCCCGGGAGCGGGAACACCGGGGAGCTGTTTTTT
CASSPGSGNTGELFF
>TRBJ2-4|.|TRBD1|TRBV30
TGTGCCTGGACGACAGGGGCGAACATTCAGTACTTC
CAWTTGANIQYF
>TRBJ2-7|.|TRBD1|TRBV6-6
TGTGCCAGCAGTACCCCGGGACAGGGCTATCACGAGCAGTACTTC
CASSTPGQGYHEQYF
>TRBJ2-1|.|.|TRBV5-4
TGTGCCAGCAGCCGGACACAGACGAGCTCCTACAATGAGCAGTTCTTC
CASSRTQTSSYNEQFF
>TRBJ2-1|few|.|TRBV9
TGTGCCAGCAGCGTAGCTATGAATGAGCAGTTCTTC
CASSVAMNEQFF
>TRBJ2-1|.|.|TRBV2
TGTGCCACTCACCCGGACAGTTCCGCCGGCGAGCAGTTCTTC
CATHPDSSAGEQFF